The rows below give T cell receptor beta chains drawn from one sample of a study of OX40 agonist ivuxolimab in advanced cancers. This table comes from immunoSEQ multiplex PCR, and its TCRdb copy is limited to in-frame clones, with some not included. Here the sample spans some 77,000 clones, 90% being singletons. The material was CD4+ or CD8+ T cells sorted from blood, obtained in a trial of the OX40 agonist ivuxolimab. The receptors stem from an adult with an advanced solid tumor such as melanoma, head and neck, liver or kidney cancer. Both conserved end residues are part of each CDR3. The D gene is left open where the match is weak. Where a row states a size, it is once, few, many or the class of an expanded clone; other rows omit it.

. . TRBJ1-2 TRBV5-1 CASSLAVGNYGYTF TGCGCCAGCAGCTTGGCGGTAGGGAACTATGGCTACACCTTC
few . TRBJ2-5 TRBV5-1 CASSQDAGIETQYF TGCGCCAGCAGCCAGGACGCGGGCATCGAGACCCAGTACTTC
. . TRBJ2-3 TRBV5-1 CASSPSAGFTDTQYF TGCGCCAGCAGCCCCTCGGCTGGGTTCACAGATACGCAGTATTTT
. . TRBJ1-2 TRBV19 CASSIVAEVYGYTF TGTGCCAGTAGTATTGTAGCAGAGGTTTATGGCTACACCTTC
. TRBD1 TRBJ1-2 TRBV18 CASSSGTGGERGYTF TGTGCCAGCTCATCCGGGACAGGGGGCGAGCGGGGCTACACCTTC
. . TRBJ2-1 TRBV2 CASSGGDSSYNEQFF TGTGCCAGCAGTGGGGGGGACTCCTCTTACAATGAGCAGTTCTTC
. . TRBJ2-5 TRBV28 CASSPTERRETQYF TGTGCCAGCAGTCCTACCGAAAGACGAGAGACCCAGTACTTC
. . TRBJ2-7 TRBV5-1 CASSFRAGVYEQYF TGCGCCAGCAGCTTCAGGGCCGGGGTTTACGAGCAGTACTTC
. . TRBJ2-1 TRBV11-2 CASSLDRTFTVGEQFF TGTGCCAGCAGCTTAGACCGGACTTTCACTGTCGGTGAGCAGTTCTTC
. TRBD1 TRBJ1-1 TRBV7-7 CASSPTGTESEAFF TGTGCCAGCAGCCCGACCGGGACAGAGAGTGAAGCTTTCTTT
. . TRBJ2-3 TRBV7-2 CASSLRGRGDTQYF TGTGCCAGCAGCTTAAGGGGGAGAGGAGATACGCAGTATTTT
. . TRBJ2-2 TRBV2 CASSELGGPNTGELFF TGTGCCAGCAGTGAACTTGGGGGACCGAACACCGGGGAGCTGTTTTTT
few . TRBJ2-7 TRBV23-1 CASSQSSGQRHEQYF TGCGCCAGCAGTCAATCCTCGGGACAAAGGCACGAGCAGTACTTC
. . TRBJ1-1 TRBV7-9 CASSLGSGGGEVTEAFF TGTGCCAGCAGCTTAGGCTCAGGAGGTGGGGAGGTCACTGAAGCTTTCTTT
. TRBD2 TRBJ2-3 TRBV4-1 CATTPFVASGKADTQYF TGCGCCACCACCCCTTTCGTTGCTAGCGGGAAAGCAGATACGCAGTATTTT
. . TRBJ1-2 TRBV7-9 CASSLQTEYGYTF TGTGCCAGCAGCTTACAGACGGAGTATGGCTACACCTTC
. . TRBJ1-2 TRBV4-3 CASSPSYGEWYGYTF TGCGCCAGCAGCCCAAGCTACGGGGAATGGTATGGCTACACCTTC
. TRBD1 TRBJ1-4 TRBV30 CASGTGEEKLFF TGTGCCTCCGGGACAGGGGAGGAAAAACTGTTTTTT
few . TRBJ1-1 TRBV30 CAWTEGWDTEAFF TGTGCCTGGACAGAGGGGTGGGACACTGAAGCTTTCTTT
. . TRBJ1-2 TRBV28 CASSIRQRGYTF TGTGCCAGCAGTATTCGACAGAGGGGCTACACCTTC
. TRBD2 TRBJ2-7 TRBV5-1 CASSAYGTSGNSYEQYF TGCGCCAGCAGCGCCTACGGGACTAGCGGCAATTCCTACGAGCAGTACTTC
. . TRBJ1-1 TRBV27 CASTPAGSGLGSTEAFF TGTGCCAGCACCCCAGCCGGGAGTGGTCTCGGTAGTACTGAAGCTTTCTTT
once . TRBJ2-3 TRBV10-1 CASSGIDTGATDTQYF TGCGCCAGCAGTGGGATAGACACGGGCGCCACAGATACGCAGTATTTT
. TRBD1 TRBJ1-5 TRBV6-5 CASTWDSPQSPQHF TGTGCCAGCACCTGGGACAGTCCCCAATCACCCCAGCATTTT
. . TRBJ2-3 TRBV2 CASSVSSILIRTDTQYF TGTGCCAGCAGTGTGTCGAGCATATTGATACGCACAGATACGCAGTATTTT
. TRBD2 TRBJ2-1 TRBV6-1 CASSEEASGFYNEQFF TGTGCCAGCAGTGAGGAGGCTAGCGGTTTTTACAATGAGCAGTTCTTC
. . TRBJ2-7 TRBV6-4 CASRGGNSYEQYF TGTGCCAGCAGGGGGGGAAACTCCTACGAGCAGTACTTC